Included here is one TCR beta chain sequence, with context. Germline V lookup: CDR1 MNHNY, CDR2 SVGAGI (reference sequence). Trimming pared 6 bases from V and 7 bases from J, leaving 18 bases between. This CDR3 is built from 14 residues. Clones were read by immunoSEQ multiplex PCR, and TCRdb kept only the in-frame ones, dropping some. The data show about 32,000 clones, roughly 87% seen once. These data are taken from a study of T cells in narcolepsy. The origin of this receptor is a human donor with narcolepsy. The genes are TRBV6-6 and TRBJ2-5; tentatively, D is TRBD1 (6 bases). The sample was CD45RA- memory CD4+ T cells from PBMCs. CDR3 residues: CASRGGSQAATQYF. The CDR3, as DNA: TGTGCCAGCAGAGGGGGTAGCCAGGCGGCGACCCAGTACTTC.